This TCR beta chain derives from a study of vaccination effects on CD4 cells after COVID-19. Overall study: Two convalescent patients gave samples 16 days and one week before vaccination.

CD4+ T cell isolation took place after 10 days of culture. Infection dated between March and December 2020, before the Alpha, Beta and Delta variants reached the United States. This clone came up once. Its antigen remains unknown. With 7 bases removed from V and 4 bases from J, the gap between germline ends came to 17 bases. The CDR3 consists of 13 residues. Germline CDR1 and CDR2: SQVTM and ANQGSEA. The table came from immunoSEQ multiplex PCR; TCRdb's copy has only in-frame clones and leaves some out. The sample yields 45,000 to 60,000 clones, about 76% seen once. The TCR was taken from a human donor who had a prior SARS-CoV-2 infection. The sequences come from CD4+ T cells from PBMCs cultured without peptide, collected before COVID-19 vaccination. The chain joins TRBV29-1 to TRBJ2-7; possible D gene TRBD1, 5 bases. The CDR3 DNA reads TGCAGCGCATCCAATGGGCAGGGTTACGAGCAGTACTTC. Translating gives CSASNGQGYEQYF.